The 10 T cell receptor beta chains below all came from one sample that was sequenced in a study of T cell clonotyping in hematopoietic cell transplantation. Clones were read by immunoSEQ multiplex PCR, and TCRdb kept only the in-frame ones, dropping some. In the table there are about 17,000 clones, under 90% of which are singletons. The starting material was PBMCs, obtained 100 days after allogeneic stem cell transplant. Receptors were obtained from a male patient between 60 and 69 years old who had an allogeneic stem cell transplant from a related donor, so the T cells may come from the graft donor. Some clones in this sample may be carry-over from other donors' samples.

The chain is built from TRBV19 and TRBJ1-2, with 7 bases matching TRBD1. The CDR3 is 14 residues long. Germline-derived CDR1 and CDR2 are LNHDA and SQIVND (reference sequence). J was trimmed by 2 bases and V by 9 bases; bases with no gene match: 9. Here the CDR3 DNA reads TGTGCCAGCCACTACAGGGGCCTAAACTATGGCTACACCTTC. It translates to CASHYRGLNYGYTF.

This rearrangement joins TRBV19 to TRBJ2-5, with a possible D match to TRBD1 (6 bases). The germline V and J ends were trimmed by 5 bases and 1 base, with 17 bases remaining between them. CDR1 and CDR2 from the germline V gene are LNHDA and SQIVND (reference sequence). The CDR3 has 16 residues. Here the CDR3 DNA reads TGTGCCAGTAGTCTATTCTTAACAGGGAGCCAAGAGACCCAGTACTTC. The encoded protein is CASSLFLTGSQETQYF.

The genes are TRBV28 and TRBJ2-5; D uncertain. Deletions cut 6 bases from V and 2 bases from J, with 4 bases between. Germline V gene sequence: CDR1 MDHEN, CDR2 SYDVKM. The CDR3 extends over 11 amino acids. As DNA, the CDR3 is TGTGCCAGCAGACTTCAAGAGACCCAGTACTTC. Translating gives CASRLQETQYF.

The chain combines TRBV11-3 with TRBJ1-3, with D perhaps matching TRBD1 (5 bases). Germline CDR1 and CDR2: SGHNT and YENEEA. CDR3 size: 15 residues. The V end lost 3 bases, the J end lost 0 bases, and 9 bases lay between the germline ends. CDR3 loop: CASSFGTDSGNTIYF. The CDR3 region has the DNA TGTGCCAGCAGCTTTGGGACGGACTCTGGAAACACCATATATTTT.

There are a few counts of this clone. The gene calls are TRBV19 and TRBJ1-2, with D unresolved. This CDR3 is 14 amino acids long. Per germline, CDR1 LNHDA and CDR2 SQIVND (reference sequence). V lost 1 base and J lost 5, with 11 bases in between. CDR3 sequence: CASSIAQRPYGYTF. The CDR3 DNA sequence: TGTGCCAGTAGTATAGCCCAACGTCCTTATGGCTACACCTTC.

The chain links TRBV14 to TRBJ2-3; D not resolved. Germline lookup yields CDR1 SGHDN and CDR2 FVKESK. The V end lost 2 bases, the J end lost 0 bases, and 12 bases lay between the germline ends. The CDR3 runs 16 residues. CDR3 DNA sequence: TGTGCCAGCAGCCAAACCCTCCCCCTTAGCACAGATACGCAGTATTTT. The encoded protein is CASSQTLPLSTDTQYF.

This chain connects TRBV25-1 to TRBJ1-1; D is possibly TRBD1 (6 bases). Trimming took off 10 bases at V and 5 bases at J, with 17 bases between the two ends. This CDR3 contains 13 residues. Germline CDR1 reads MGHDK; CDR2 reads SYGVNS. CDR3 amino acids: CATVEGGITEAFF. The CDR3 nucleotides read TGTGCCACGGTCGAGGGGGGGATTACTGAAGCTTTCTTT.

V and J are TRBV5-6 and TRBJ2-7; no clear D. The CDR3 totals 15 residues. The germline gives CDR1 SGHDT, CDR2 YYEEEE. V shed 2 bases and J shed 0 bases, with 12 bases lying between them. CDR3 nucleotide sequence: TGTGCCAGCAGCTTAAAAAGGGATTACTCCTACGAGCAGTACTTC. Translated: CASSLKRDYSYEQYF.

The chain joins TRBV7-2 to TRBJ2-2; D uncertain. Trimming took off 3 bases at V and 5 bases at J, with 10 bases between the two ends. Germline lookup yields CDR1 SGHTA and CDR2 FQGNSA. The CDR3 covers 14 residues. Here the CDR3 reads CASSFQTETGELFF. The CDR3 DNA is TGTGCCAGCAGCTTCCAGACTGAGACCGGGGAGCTGTTTTTT.

Here the CDR3 DNA reads TGCAGCGCAGCGGGAAGGTACAACACTGAAGCTTTCTTT. This sequence encodes CSAAGRYNTEAFF. The rearrangement uses TRBV29-1 and TRBJ1-1; D ambiguous. The germline gives CDR1 SQVTM, CDR2 ANQGSEA. Trimming pared 7 bases from V and 2 bases from J, leaving 14 bases between. The CDR3 length is 13 residues.